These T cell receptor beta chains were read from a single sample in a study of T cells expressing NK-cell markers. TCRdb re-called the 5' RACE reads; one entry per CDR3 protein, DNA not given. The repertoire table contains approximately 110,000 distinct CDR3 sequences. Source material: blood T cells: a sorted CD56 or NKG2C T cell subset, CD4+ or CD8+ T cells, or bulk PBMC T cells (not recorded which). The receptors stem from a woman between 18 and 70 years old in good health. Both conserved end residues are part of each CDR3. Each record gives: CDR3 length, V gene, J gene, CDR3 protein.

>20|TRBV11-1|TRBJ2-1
CASSSTYTGGGAPAYNEQFF
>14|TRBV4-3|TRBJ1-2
CASSQAGRNYGYTF
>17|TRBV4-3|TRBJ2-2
CASSRRLAGANTGELFF
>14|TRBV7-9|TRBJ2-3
CASSLASVADTQYF
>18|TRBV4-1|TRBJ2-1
CASSQGLFIGGLINEQFF
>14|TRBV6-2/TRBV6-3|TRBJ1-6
CASSYGTENSPLHF
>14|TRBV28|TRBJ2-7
CASSPETGGYEQYF
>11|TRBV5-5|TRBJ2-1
CASSLTAEQFF
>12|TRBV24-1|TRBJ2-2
CATSGGAGELFF
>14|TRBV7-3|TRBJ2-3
CASSPGQGTDTQYF
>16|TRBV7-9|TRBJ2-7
CASSPREAQFSYEQYF
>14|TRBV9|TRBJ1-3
CASSDIPAGNTIYF
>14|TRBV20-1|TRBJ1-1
CSARAGRKNTEAFF
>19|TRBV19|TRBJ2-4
CASSMRTGGGNIAKNIQYF
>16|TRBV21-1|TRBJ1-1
CASPWTGPGMNTEAFF
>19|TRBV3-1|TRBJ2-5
CASSQEVGLAVWRQETQYF
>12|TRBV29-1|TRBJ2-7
CSVLGREGEQYF
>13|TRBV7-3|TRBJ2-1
CASSLNGVNEQFF
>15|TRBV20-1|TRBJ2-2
CSASPLAGSTGELFF
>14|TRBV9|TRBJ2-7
CASSPVGGEDEQYF
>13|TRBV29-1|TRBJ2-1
CSSGLAGPNEQFF
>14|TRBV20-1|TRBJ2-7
CSATDRGLSYEQYF
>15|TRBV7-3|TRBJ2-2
CASSPRGDGTGELFF
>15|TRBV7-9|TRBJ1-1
CASSLTGPGDTEAFF
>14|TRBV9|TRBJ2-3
CASSVGGSTDTQYF
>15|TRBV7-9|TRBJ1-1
CASSLVLGGNTEAFF